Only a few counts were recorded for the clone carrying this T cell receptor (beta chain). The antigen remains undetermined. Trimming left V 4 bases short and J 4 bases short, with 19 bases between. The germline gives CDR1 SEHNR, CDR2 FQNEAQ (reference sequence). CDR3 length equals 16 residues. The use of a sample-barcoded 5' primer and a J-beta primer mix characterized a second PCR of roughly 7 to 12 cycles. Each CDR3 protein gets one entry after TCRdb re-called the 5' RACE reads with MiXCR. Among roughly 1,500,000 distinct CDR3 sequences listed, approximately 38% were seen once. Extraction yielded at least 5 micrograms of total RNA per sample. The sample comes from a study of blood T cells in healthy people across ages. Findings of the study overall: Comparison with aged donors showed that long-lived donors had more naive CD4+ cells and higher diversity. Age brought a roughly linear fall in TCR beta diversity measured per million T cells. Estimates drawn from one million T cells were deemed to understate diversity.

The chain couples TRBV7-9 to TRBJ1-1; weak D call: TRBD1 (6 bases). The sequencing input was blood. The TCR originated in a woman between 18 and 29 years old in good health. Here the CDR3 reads CASSWPGQGLTTEAFF. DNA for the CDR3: TGTGCCAGCAGCTGGCCGGGCCAGGGGTTGACCACTGAAGCTTTCTTT.